The 8 T cell receptor beta chains in this list originate from one sample, sequenced in a study of shared clonotypes between healthy human individuals. TCRdb's copy holds only in-frame clones and misses some; the assay was immunoSEQ multiplex PCR. In the table there are millions of clones, approximately 94% of which are singletons. Source material: naive CD4+ T cells sorted from blood. The subset denotes: CD45RA+ positively selected. These receptors came from a young man in good health.

The chain couples TRBV28 to TRBJ1-1, with D perhaps matching TRBD1 (5 bases). The CDR3 consists of 18 residues. The V gene lost 6 bases and the J gene lost 4 bases, with 27 bases spanning the gap. Germline loops: CDR1 MDHEN, CDR2 SYDVKM. The CDR3 DNA sequence: TGTGCCAGCAGCTCGATTCCTCGGGACCATCCTGGCGGCACTGAAGCTTTCTTT. As protein: CASSSIPRDHPGGTEAFF.

The chain combines TRBV19 with TRBJ1-3; D uncertain. CDR1 LNHDA and CDR2 SQIVND come from the germline V gene (reference sequence). The CDR3 extends over 15 amino acids. Deletions cut 4 bases from V and 0 bases from J, with 10 bases between. The CDR3 sequence: CASSKDDRSGNTIYF. CDR3 DNA: TGTGCCAGTAGTAAGGACGACCGCTCTGGAAACACCATATATTTT.

In nucleotides, the CDR3 is TGTGCCTGGCGCCTGACTACACGTTATGGCTACACCTTC. It specifies CAWRLTTRYGYTF. The chain couples TRBV30 to TRBJ1-2; D gene unclear. With 5 bases removed from V and 5 bases from J, the gap between germline ends came to 15 bases. Germline lookup yields CDR1 GTSNPN and CDR2 SVGIG (reference sequence). There are 13 residues in the CDR3. The variable domain in full, completed from reference TRBV30 and TRBJ1-2, reads SQTIHQWPATLVQPVGSPLSLECTVEGTSNPNLYWYRQAAGRGLQLLFYSVGIGQISSEVPQNLSASRPQDRQFILSSKKLLLSDSGFYLCAWRLTTRYGYTFGSGTRLTVV.

The chain links TRBV30 to TRBJ2-7; D unclear. Germline assignment: CDR1 GTSNPN and CDR2 SVGIG (reference sequence). The CDR3 contains 12 residues. The germline V and J ends were trimmed by 4 bases and 6 bases, with 13 bases remaining between them. The CDR3 DNA follows: TGTGCCTGGACCAAAGAAAGGTCCGAGCAGTACTTC. This encodes CAWTKERSEQYF.

The V call is TRBV2, the J call TRBJ2-3, with D possibly matching TRBD2 (5 bases). The CDR3 runs 14 residues. Germline loops: CDR1 SNHLY, CDR2 FYNNEI. V was shortened by 5 bases and J by 5 bases, with 14 bases between the two germline ends. Here the CDR3 reads CASSLRAALDTQYF. The CDR3 DNA reads TGTGCCAGCAGTCTTAGAGCGGCGTTAGATACGCAGTATTTT.

The chain couples TRBV14 to TRBJ1-1; D ambiguous. Looked up from germline, CDR1 is SGHDN and CDR2 is FVKESK. V was pared by 0 bases and J by 4 bases, with 15 bases between. CDR3 size: 16 residues. The CDR3 loop is CASSQESVGAGTEAFF. In DNA, the CDR3 is TGTGCCAGCAGCCAAGAAAGCGTGGGCGCGGGCACTGAAGCTTTCTTT.

V usage is TRBV2 and J usage is TRBJ2-3, with 8 bases matching TRBD2. V lost 6 bases, J lost 3 bases, and 5 bases stayed unmatched. CDR1 and CDR2 from the germline V gene are SNHLY and FYNNEI. The CDR3 has 14 residues. Written as DNA, the CDR3 is TGTGCCAGCAGCGGGAGGGCGGGAACAGATACGCAGTATTTT. This encodes CASSGRAGTDTQYF.

V gene TRBV19 combines with J gene TRBJ2-4, with a possible D match to TRBD2 (5 bases). Germline V gene sequence: CDR1 LNHDA, CDR2 SQIVND (reference sequence). V lost 3 bases and J 0 bases, leaving 9 bases between the germline ends. The CDR3 has 15 residues. The CDR3 spells CASSIGVLAKNIQYF. Written as DNA, the CDR3 is TGTGCCAGTAGTATCGGGGTACTAGCCAAAAACATTCAGTACTTC.